This TCR beta chain was captured in a study of low-dose radiotherapy and immunotherapy resistance in tumors. Study background: Cohort 2 received 1 Gy per fraction every two weeks, totaling 13 Gy over 26 weeks.

The time point was: before trial treatment. The donors' treatment consisted of nivolumab, ipilimumab, aspirin, low-dose cyclophosphamide and low-dose radiotherapy. TRAV- and TRBV-specific primers primed first-strand cDNA, covering alpha and beta chains. It was with a constant-region primer and a V-primer adapter that TCRs were amplified over roughly 19 PCR cycles. TCRdb reprocessed the reads via MiXCR and lists one record per CDR3 protein. The profile covers some 85,000 distinct CDR3 sequences, with approximately 17% appearing a single time and 4.5% to 7.5% taken by the ten largest. The germline V and J ends were trimmed by 5 bases and 4 bases, with 13 bases remaining between them. CDR1 is SGHAT, CDR2 FQNNGV, per germline. The CDR3 runs 14 residues.

J is TRBJ2-3 and V is TRBV11-2; D gene ambiguous. Here the sequenced sample was PBMCs, taken before treatment. This clonotype was obtained from a male donor with prostate cancer. This CDR3 reads CASSPSRNPDTQYF. The CDR3 coding sequence is TGTGCCAGCAGCCCAAGTCGTAACCCAGATACGCAGTATTTT.